This TCR beta chain originates from a study of monozygotic twins with inflammatory bowel disease. The study, taken as a whole, reports: Lower TCRbeta diversity (inverse Simpson) was seen in IBD patients than in healthy co-twins.

CDR3 length equals 13 residues. A note on this clonotype: Its antigen is still unknown.

Added by template switching were UMIs that each held a 6-nucleotide sample barcode. cDNA for TCRalpha and TCRbeta was amplified by nested PCRs of about 15 then 8 to 10 cycles. TCRdb reworked the 5' RACE reads into one entry per CDR3 protein, no DNA. This table lists about 380,000 distinct CDR3 sequences. This receptor was obtained from a human donor with ulcerative colitis or Crohn's disease, or a healthy co-twin of an affected twin (not recorded which). The chain recombines TRBV12-3 or TRBV12-4 with TRBJ1-3; TCRdb picks TRBD1, but there is no DNA to check that call. The source material was blood. CDR3 residues: CATPSGGGNTIYF.